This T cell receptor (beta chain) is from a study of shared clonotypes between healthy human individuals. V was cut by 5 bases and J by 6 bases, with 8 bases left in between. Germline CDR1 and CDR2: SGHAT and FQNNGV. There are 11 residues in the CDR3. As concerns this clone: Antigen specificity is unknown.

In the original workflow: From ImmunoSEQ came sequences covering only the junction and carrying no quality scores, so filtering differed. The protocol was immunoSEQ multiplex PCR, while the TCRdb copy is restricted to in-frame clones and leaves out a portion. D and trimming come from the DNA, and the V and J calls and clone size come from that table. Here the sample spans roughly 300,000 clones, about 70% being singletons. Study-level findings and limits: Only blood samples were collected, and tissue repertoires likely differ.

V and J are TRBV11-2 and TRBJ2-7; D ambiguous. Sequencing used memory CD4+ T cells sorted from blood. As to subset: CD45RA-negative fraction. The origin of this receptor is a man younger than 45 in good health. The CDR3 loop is CASSHAVEQYF. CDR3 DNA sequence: TGTGCCAGCAGCCATGCCGTCGAGCAGTACTTC.